This entry features one T cell receptor beta chain sequence. Its antigen is still unknown. Adaptor-ligated barcode primers were used to amplify TRBV12-4/TRBJ1-2 clonotypes. TCRdb passed the multiplex PCR reads through MiXCR, listing each CDR3 protein once. This table has under 1,500 distinct CDR3 sequences, less than 30% appearing once. The CDR3 runs to 13 residues. The V segment lost 5 bases and the J segment 2 bases; nucleotides outside the gene matches: 2. Study-wide findings and caveats: Tumor memory CD4+ T cell TCR gene usage clustered with blood and lymph node memory CD4+ cells and lymph node naive CD4+ cells. Under 2.1% of tumor Treg sequences matched blood Tregs or memory cells. Tumor Tregs overlapped most with tumor, then blood, naive CD4+ cells.

Treg sorting used a CD4+CD25+CD127-/low gate. The chain is built from TRBV12-3 or TRBV12-4 and TRBJ1-2; 7 nucleotides match TRBD1. This TCR was recovered from a female donor with breast cancer. Sample: tumor-infiltrating Tregs sorted from the breast tumor. CDR3 DNA sequence: TGTGCCAGCAGTGTGACAGGGAACTATGGCTACACCTTC. Amino acid sequence: CASSVTGNYGYTF.